The clone carrying this TCR beta chain was observed once. What it recognizes is unknown. This entry belongs to a study of shared clonotypes between healthy human individuals. Study details: CD4 naive cells filled three plates per donor, CD4 memory three, CD8 naive two and CD8 memory one. General study results and limits: Among donors, the sharing of clonotypes was expected to be influenced by sequencing depth.

CDR1 is SQVTM and CDR2 is ANQGSEA in the germline V gene. The CDR3 spans 16 residues. V lost 2 bases, J lost 3 bases, and 6 bases stayed unmatched. For each subset, genomic DNA was distributed in equal portions over several immunoSEQ plates. On sorted subsets, replicate PCRs used about 180 ng DNA, or tens of thousands of T cell genomes. Sequencing was performed with immunoSEQ multiplex PCR; in TCRdb, only in-frame clones are kept and a portion is missing. The profile shows about 800,000 clones, about 97% of them singletons. Naive CD8 populations comprised CD45RO-negative cells positively selected for CCR7, excluding terminally differentiated effector memory CD45RA+ cells.

The source material was naive CD8+ T cells sorted from blood. This rearrangement joins TRBV29-1 to TRBJ2-3, with 12 bases that match TRBD2. This sequence originates from a man under 40 in good health. The CDR3, as DNA: TGCAGCGTTGAACTAGCGGGAGGGCCAAGGACAGATACGCAGTATTTT. It specifies CSVELAGGPRTDTQYF.